The T cell receptor beta chain described here comes from a study of blood T cell repertoires in COVID-19. The overall study: Sources were T cells, B-cell-depleted T cells, or PBMCs; the material itself was cDNA or gDNA.

This clone was counted a single time. In the source study's methods: From reference gene primer amplification, estimates of nucleated cell counts were derived. Libraries were prepared by immunoSEQ multiplex PCR; TCRdb keeps only in-frame clonotypes and omits some of them. That table furnishes V, J and clone size, whereas the DNA furnished D and trimming. Of 150,000 to 180,000 clones listed, under 85% are singletons. V lost 10 bases to trimming and J lost 5 bases, with 20 bases between them. Germline CDR1 and CDR2: SNHLY and FYNNEI. The CDR3 is 14 amino acids. The chain has TRBV2 and TRBJ1-2; D is undetermined. The specimen was peripheral blood. The TCR comes from a man in his fifties or sixties with COVID-19, enrolled during active disease. For the CDR3, the DNA is TGTGCCACAGGCCCCTACGGAAATCGGTATGGCTACACCTTC. This sequence encodes CATGPYGNRYGYTF.